This T cell receptor (beta chain) appears in the sequencing data of a study of T cells in Graves' hyperthyroidism and ophthalmopathy. The germline V gene encodes CDR1 LNHDA and CDR2 SQIVND (reference sequence). V lost 9 bases to trimming and J lost 2 bases, with 18 bases between them. This CDR3 comprises 15 residues. What was amplified from RNA transcripts were TCR beta CDR3 regions. A first-round RT-PCR of the TCR CDR3 used the HTBI primer set. TCRdb fed the multiplex PCR reads into MiXCR, producing one record per CDR3 protein. The table includes approximately 700,000 distinct CDR3 sequences, roughly 45% detected once.

The sequenced sample was peripheral blood or thyroid tissue (not recorded which). The origin of this receptor is an adult man with Graves' disease, either hyperthyroidism or ophthalmopathy (not recorded which). V gene TRBV19 combines with J gene TRBJ2-3; D gene unclear. The CDR3 sequence: CASSLIGSPTDTQYF. DNA for the CDR3: TGTGCCAGCAGCTTAATTGGCAGTCCCACAGATACGCAGTATTTT.